Presented here are 5 T cell receptor beta chains from one specimen sequenced in a study of OX40 agonist ivuxolimab in advanced cancers. TCRdb keeps only in-frame clones here, not all; method: immunoSEQ multiplex PCR. The data contain roughly 92,000 clones, approximately 92% of them singletons. Specimen: CD4+ or CD8+ T cells sorted from blood, collected in a trial of the OX40 agonist ivuxolimab. The receptors stem from an adult with an advanced solid tumor such as melanoma, head and neck, liver or kidney cancer.

This clone was detected only once. The chain uses TRBV11-2 and TRBJ2-7, with TRBD1 as a possible D gene (6 bases). The CDR3 spans 16 residues. V was trimmed by 5 bases and J by 2 bases, leaving 19 bases between them. CDR1 is SGHAT, CDR2 FQNNGV, per germline. The CDR3 sequence: CASSIRTDPSPYEQYF. The CDR3 bases are TGTGCCAGCAGCATTCGGACAGACCCCAGCCCCTACGAGCAGTACTTC.

This rearrangement joins TRBV7-9 to TRBJ2-7; 7 bases line up with TRBD2. This CDR3 spans 16 amino acids. Germline lookup yields CDR1 SEHNR and CDR2 FQNEAQ (reference sequence). The V and J ends lost 5 bases and 2 bases, in that order; junction bases with no gene match: 12. The CDR3 here is CASSDGLERETYEQYF. In nucleotides, the CDR3 is TGTGCCAGCAGCGACGGACTAGAACGGGAGACCTACGAGCAGTACTTC.

This clone has a single count. The chain joins TRBV7-8 to TRBJ1-1; D gene uncertain. The V gene lost 2 bases and the J gene lost 1 base, with 8 bases spanning the gap. This CDR3 region has 14 residues. Per germline, CDR1 SGHVS and CDR2 FQNEAQ. The CDR3 loop reads CASSLLGGNTEAFF. CDR3 in DNA: TGTGCCAGCAGCTTACTGGGCGGGAACACTGAAGCTTTCTTT.

The chain has TRBV5-1 and TRBJ2-5; 14 positions match TRBD2. The length of the CDR3 is 15 residues. CDR1 and CDR2 (germline): SGHRS, YFSETQ. V gave up 3 bases and J gave up 4 bases; unmatched junction bases: 2. CDR3 in amino acids: CASSSGTSGRETQYF. CDR3 in DNA: TGCGCCAGCAGCTCCGGGACTAGCGGGAGAGAGACCCAGTACTTC. The full variable domain, rest sourced from reference TRBV5-1 and TRBJ2-5, is KAGVTQTPRYLIKTRGQQVTLSCSPISGHRSVSWYQQTPGQGLQFLFEYFSETQRNKGNFPGRFSGRQFSNSRSEMNVSTLELGDSALYLCASSSGTSGRETQYFGPGTRLLVL.

V is TRBV6-1 and J is TRBJ2-7, with 7 nucleotides matching TRBD2. Unmatched junction bases numbered 7, after V lost 8 bases and J lost 0 bases. The CDR3 is 14 amino acids. Germline assignment: CDR1 MNHNS and CDR2 SASEGT. The CDR3 sequence is CASSGTIGSYEQYF. The CDR3 DNA reads TGTGCCAGCTCAGGGACTATCGGCTCCTACGAGCAGTACTTC.